This T cell receptor beta chain appears in the sequencing data of a study of blood T cell repertoires in COVID-19. Study as a whole: The analysed material was cDNA or gDNA that came from T cells, B-cell-depleted T cells, or PBMCs.

Germline values: CDR1 SGHRS, CDR2 YFSETQ. The CDR3 consists of 16 residues. Trimming removed 2 bases from V and 3 bases from J; junction bases left unmatched: 9. In the authors' methods: Reference gene primer amplification gave nucleated cell count estimates. Measured with immunoSEQ multiplex PCR; TCRdb has only the in-frame clones, and not every one. D and trimming come from the DNA, and the V and J calls and clone size come from that table. The sample contains some 280,000 clones, about 91% of which appear only once. The rearrangement uses TRBV5-1 and TRBJ2-7; TRBD1 agrees at 9 bases. The sequence came from a woman aged 55-70 years with acute or convalescent COVID-19. Sequences were obtained from peripheral blood. The CDR3 DNA is TGCGCCAGCAGCTTTTCCCCGGGACAGGGTTTCTACGAGCAGTACTTC. Its protein is CASSFSPGQGFYEQYF.